The rows below give T cell receptor beta chains drawn from one sample of a study of T cells after yellow fever vaccination. TCRdb used MiXCR to reprocess the 5' RACE reads, holding one entry per CDR3 protein. This table holds about 630,000 distinct CDR3 sequences, 9% to 15% found once. The sequencing here drew on PBMCs, taken on the day of the yellow fever booster vaccination. These TCRs come from a man in his thirties or forties who received the YFV17D yellow fever vaccine. Both conserved end residues are part of each CDR3. The order of the fields is V gene, D gene, J gene, CDR3 protein. The D gene is left open where the match is weak.

>TRBV12-3/TRBV12-4|-|TRBJ2-3
CASSLEMLTDTQYF
>TRBV20-1|TRBD1|TRBJ2-1
CSALQGAVNEQFF
>TRBV9|-|TRBJ1-2
CASSLVEDSHYGYTF
>TRBV18|-|TRBJ2-2
CASSPFEDSYNTGELFF
>TRBV30|TRBD1|TRBJ2-7
CAWRGTGVDEQYF
>TRBV3-1|-|TRBJ1-4
CASSHHGTEEKLFF
>TRBV6-5|TRBD2|TRBJ2-1
CASSYGGSVDEQFF
>TRBV23-1|TRBD1|TRBJ2-6
CASSHNPGQGSAGANVLTF
>TRBV7-2|-|TRBJ1-1
CASKRDFVVPEAFF
>TRBV21-1|-|TRBJ2-1
CAGGGNRDNEQFF
>TRBV5-5|-|TRBJ2-5
CASSYDGPQETQYF
>TRBV30|-|TRBJ1-3
CAWSGVTIYF
>TRBV12-3/TRBV12-4|-|TRBJ2-1
CASSFRVDVYNEQFF
>TRBV27|-|TRBJ2-5
CASSFQLRGTQYF
>TRBV15|-|TRBJ2-1
CATSSVYNEQFF
>TRBV6-6|-|TRBJ1-6
CASSYSDSPLHF
>TRBV29-1|-|TRBJ1-1
CSAGAEAFF
>TRBV30|-|TRBJ1-5
CAWSHPGNQPQHF
>TRBV6-5|-|TRBJ2-7
CASSYSTRGDEQYF
>TRBV7-9|-|TRBJ2-5
CASSFKLGQETQYF
>TRBV29-1|TRBD2|TRBJ2-3
CSVELAGGPTDTQYF
>TRBV5-1|TRBD2|TRBJ2-7
CASSGTSGAYEQYF
>TRBV11-2|TRBD1|TRBJ2-1
CASRLGQGLYNEQFF
>TRBV5-1|-|TRBJ2-7
CASSLGQVLGEQYF
>TRBV12-5|-|TRBJ2-5
CASGPGTQETQYF
>TRBV7-2|TRBD2|TRBJ2-2
CASSLIAGTNTGELFF
>TRBV4-2|-|TRBJ2-1
CASSQDLYVVNNEQFF
>TRBV20-1|-|TRBJ1-5
CSAREQVDQPQHF
>TRBV20-1|-|TRBJ1-4
CSASQGAEEKLFF
>TRBV5-5|-|TRBJ1-2
CASSLLGIVYGYTF
>TRBV20-1|TRBD1|TRBJ1-5
CSAAGDRRYQPQHF
>TRBV4-2|TRBD1|TRBJ2-5
CASSQPGQGHETQYF
>TRBV7-2|-|TRBJ2-1
CASSYGGQQFF
>TRBV19|-|TRBJ2-1
CASSIVPWAYNEQFF
>TRBV9|-|TRBJ2-7
CASSSSPAGLARQYF
>TRBV9|-|TRBJ1-2
CASSVGGVNYGYTF
>TRBV12-3/TRBV12-4|-|TRBJ2-3
CASSFRRAGDTQYF
>TRBV29-1|TRBD2|TRBJ2-1
CSIGTSGSLQFF
>TRBV20-1|-|TRBJ1-1
CSASPRAEAFF
>TRBV20-1|TRBD2|TRBJ2-7
CSAKEGSGRYEQYF
>TRBV12-3/TRBV12-4|-|TRBJ1-1
CASGGRDEAFF
>TRBV12-3/TRBV12-4|TRBD2|TRBJ2-1
CASSQETSGSNEQFF
>TRBV3-1|-|TRBJ2-3
CASSLLGGPADTQYF
>TRBV20-1|TRBD2|TRBJ2-4
CSATKIAGGQNIQYF
>TRBV6-5|TRBD1|TRBJ1-2
CASSYQGGLYGYTF
>TRBV5-1|-|TRBJ2-3
CASSLYPGADTQYF
>TRBV12-3/TRBV12-4|-|TRBJ2-1
CASSPRGGEQFF
>TRBV7-2|-|TRBJ2-7
CASSLGQGSNEQYF
>TRBV11-2|TRBD2|TRBJ2-2
CASLLAEKGGELFF
>TRBV7-9|-|TRBJ2-1
CASTGDYNEQFF
>TRBV7-9|-|TRBJ2-1
CASSLNVGEQFF
>TRBV15|-|TRBJ2-2
CATSRDLSRMNTGELFF
>TRBV5-1|-|TRBJ2-5
CASSLQAGETQYF
>TRBV10-3|-|TRBJ2-1
CAISESGGFDNEQFF
>TRBV29-1|-|TRBJ2-5
CSVEQGLGETQYF
>TRBV5-4|TRBD2|TRBJ2-3
CASSLFLAGVDTQYF
>TRBV2|-|TRBJ2-2
CASQWENTGELFF
>TRBV20-1|-|TRBJ2-3
CSPLAGVGTDTQYF
>TRBV29-1|-|TRBJ2-5
CGVPTEETQYF